The 22 T cell receptor beta chains listed next were all sequenced from one sample in a study of breast tumors, draining lymph nodes, adjacent tissues (dated by TCRdb to 2016 to 2018). Library method: multiplex PCR. The sequencing machine was an Illumina HiSeq 2000. TCRdb reanalyzed the raw reads on its own, using fastp at Q25 for trimming and MiXCR for clone calling, and kept in-frame beta chains. Under each unique CDR3 protein, matching rows form one entry showing the most common genes and DNA. This sample has approximately 15,000 distinct CDR3 sequences in its table, and 50% to 70% of those were observed once. The ten largest clones capture roughly 30% of the sample. The specimen sequenced was tumor-adjacent breast tissue. The receptors shown here come from a female donor with breast cancer. Some clones in this sample may be carry-over from other donors' samples.

This clonotype is labeled medium-sized. The chain employs TRBV10-2 and TRBJ2-5; D call uncertain. Trimming took 4 bases from V and 3 from J, leaving 9 bases between them. Germline V gene sequence: CDR1 WSHSY, CDR2 SAAADI. There are 13 residues in the CDR3. The CDR3 region is CASSVGREETQYF. As DNA, the CDR3 is TGCGCCAGCAGTGTGGGCAGAGAAGAGACCCAGTACTTC.

This clonotype is termed medium-sized (0.01 to 0.1%). The chain employs TRBV20-1 and TRBJ2-3, with TRBD2 as a possible D gene (6 bases). Germline values: CDR1 DFQATT, CDR2 SNEGSKA (reference sequence). The CDR3 consists of 14 residues. Trimming cost V 6 bases and J 5 bases, with 18 bases left between them. The CDR3 DNA reads TGCAGTGCCACCCGGCGGGGCGGGGTAGATACGCAGTATTTT. Protein: CSATRRGGVDTQYF.

This clonotype was picked up one time. This chain links TRBV20-1 with TRBJ2-7, with 15 bases that match TRBD2. Germline V CDR1 and CDR2: DFQATT, SNEGSKA (reference sequence). The trim removed 7 bases at V and 2 bases at J, leaving 3 bases unmatched. This CDR3 is 14 amino acids long. CDR3 region: CSGTSGRGPYEQYF. The CDR3 bases are TGCAGTGGGACTAGCGGGAGGGGCCCCTACGAGCAGTACTTC.

This clonotype came up many times. The chain joins TRBV19 to TRBJ2-7; 9 bases are a match to TRBD1. The CDR3 sequence is 15 residues long. After removal of 3 bases from V and 2 bases from J, the junction contained 5 bases not matched to a gene. Germline assignment: CDR1 LNHDA and CDR2 SQIVND (reference sequence). Here the CDR3 reads CASSIADRGAYEQYF. The CDR3 bases are TGTGCCAGTAGTATCGCGGACAGGGGTGCCTACGAGCAGTACTTC. Combining the CDR3 with reference TRBV19 and TRBJ2-7 gives the whole variable domain DGGITQSPKYLFRKEGQNVTLSCEQNLNHDAMYWYRQDPGQGLRLIYYSQIVNDFQKGDIAEGYSVSREKKESFPLTVTSAQKNPTAFYLCASSIADRGAYEQYFGPGTRLTVT.

V and J are TRBV12-3 or TRBV12-4 and TRBJ1-5, with D possibly TRBD1 on 5 matching bases. This CDR3 comprises 16 residues. Trimming removed 1 base from V and 2 bases from J, with 12 bases in between. In DNA, the CDR3 is TGTGCCAGCAGTTTAGTGCAGGGTCGGGGCAATCAGCCCCAGCATTTT. Amino acids: CASSLVQGRGNQPQHF.

The rearrangement links TRBV7-8 to TRBJ2-7, with a possible D match to TRBD1 (6 bases). The V and J ends lost 2 bases and 0 bases respectively, with 11 bases between them. The CDR3 sequence is 15 residues long. CDR1 and CDR2 (germline): SGHVS, FQNEAQ. Here the CDR3 DNA reads TGTGCCAGCAGCTTATTCCAGGGGCCCTCCTACGAGCAGTACTTC. It translates to CASSLFQGPSYEQYF. The whole variable domain, filled in from reference TRBV7-8 and TRBJ2-7, reads GAGVSQSPRYKVAKRGQDVALRCDPISGHVSLFWYQQALGQGPEFLTYFQNEAQLDKSGLPSDRFFAERPEGSVSTLKIQRTQQEDSAVYLCASSLFQGPSYEQYFGPGTRLTVT.

The chain is built from TRBV10-3 and TRBJ1-1; the D is unclear. The germline V and J ends were trimmed by 11 bases and 1 base, with 17 bases remaining between them. The CDR3 runs to 14 residues. From germline, CDR1 is ENHRY and CDR2 SYGVKD. CDR3 coding DNA: TGTGCCGCATCAGACGGTATGCGGAACACTGAAGCTTTCTTT. Translation: CAASDGMRNTEAFF.

J is TRBJ1-5 and V is TRBV7-6; D is undetermined. The CDR3 covers 13 residues. Germline-derived CDR1 and CDR2 are SGHVS and FNYEAQ. V was clipped by 2 bases and J by 7 bases, with 9 bases between them. The chain's CDR3 is CASSLNVVQPQHF. The CDR3 DNA is TGTGCCAGCAGCTTAAACGTTGTGCAGCCCCAGCATTTT.

This chain connects TRBV7-2 to TRBJ1-5; a weak D match, TRBD1 (6 bases). Trimming pared 4 bases from V and 0 bases from J, leaving 16 bases between. This CDR3 is 17 amino acids long. Looked up from germline, CDR1 is SGHTA and CDR2 is FQGNSA. The CDR3 region has the DNA TGTGCCAGCAGCTCACAGGGTGGGGCGTATAGCAATCAGCCCCAGCATTTT. It codes for CASSSQGGAYSNQPQHF.

This clonotype was counted at least ten times. It may be a read error: a sequence one base away is much more abundant. This chain uses TRBV20-1 with TRBJ2-3; 8 nucleotides match TRBD2. V trimming: 2 bases; J trimming: 8 bases; junction bases outside the gene matches: 12. Germline CDR1 reads DFQATT; CDR2 reads SNEGSKA (reference sequence). This CDR3 comprises 15 residues. CDR3: CSARHSGTSPGTQYF. The CDR3 nucleotides are TGCAGTGCTAGACACTCCGGGACTAGTCCCGGTACGCAGTATTTT.

This clonotype was observed at least ten times. V usage is TRBV3-1 and J usage is TRBJ2-5, with D possibly called TRBD1 or TRBD2 (5 bases each). Germline-derived CDR1 and CDR2 are LGHDT and YNNKEL (reference sequence). The CDR3 is made up of 15 amino acids. With 2 bases removed from V and 5 bases from J, the gap between germline ends came to 15 bases. CDR3 bases: TGTGCCAGCAGCCAACACTCCCAGGGAGCCGAGACCCAGTACTTC. It specifies CASSQHSQGAETQYF.

The chain uses TRBV24-1 and TRBJ1-5; TRBD1 is a possible D gene (6 bases). This CDR3 has 21 amino acids. Trimming cost V 4 bases and J 0 bases, with 27 bases left between them. Looked up from germline, CDR1 is KGHDR and CDR2 is SFDVKD. This chain's CDR3 is CATSEPQGPDHGTFSNQPQHF. CDR3 bases: TGTGCCACCAGTGAGCCCCAAGGACCAGACCACGGGACATTTAGCAATCAGCCCCAGCATTTT.

The rearrangement uses TRBV9 and TRBJ1-3; possibly TRBD1 for D (5 bases). Germline CDR1 is SGDLS and CDR2 is YYNGEE. V lost 4 bases and J 15 bases, leaving 26 bases between the germline ends. The CDR3 contains 15 residues. The CDR3 nucleotides read TGTGCCAGCAGCAATCAGGGCGTGTACGGAAACACTACATATTTT. Amino acids: CASSNQGVYGNTTYF.

The V and J genes are TRBV5-6 and TRBJ1-2; D is uncertain. The CDR3 is 14 amino acids. V was clipped by 5 bases and J by 5 bases, with 16 bases between them. Germline V gene data show CDR1 as SGHDT and CDR2 as YYEEEE. The CDR3 nucleotides read TGTGCCAGCAGTTCAAACAAAGATTGGTATGGCTACACCTTC. Its protein product is CASSSNKDWYGYTF.

In its sample, this clonotype was seen a few times. The chain has TRBV7-2 and TRBJ2-7; 8 positions match TRBD1. The CDR3 is made up of 14 amino acids. V was pared by 5 bases and J by 1 base, with 4 bases of the junction left unmatched. Looked up from germline, CDR1 is SGHTA and CDR2 is FQGNSA. CDR3 coding DNA: TGTGCCAGCAGCACACAGGGGGGATCCTACGAGCAGTACTTC. Translation gives CASSTQGGSYEQYF.

This chain links TRBV20-1 with TRBJ2-7; D is ambiguous. The V end was cut by 1 base, the J end by 9 bases, with 16 bases between. The germline gives CDR1 DFQATT, CDR2 SNEGSKA (reference sequence). CDR3 size: 13 residues. CDR3: CSARGTGTVGQYF. The CDR3 DNA reads TGCAGTGCTAGAGGCACTGGTACGGTAGGGCAGTACTTC.

The chain uses TRBV7-3 and TRBJ2-1; 8 bases match TRBD1. The CDR3 totals 15 residues. The germline V gene has CDR1 SGHTA and CDR2 FQGTGA. V was pared by 5 bases and J by 4 bases, with 7 bases of the junction left unmatched. The CDR3 DNA follows: TGTGCCAGCAGCCCCGGACAGGGTAAATACAATGAGCAGTTCTTC. Its protein product is CASSPGQGKYNEQFF.

This clonotype was recorded at least ten times. The DNA for the CDR3 is TGTGCCAGCAGCCAAGAGCAGAGGCAGTTCTTC. Encoded protein: CASSQEQRQFF. The chain recombines TRBV3-1 with TRBJ2-1, with D unresolved. V lost 0 bases and J lost 12, with 6 bases in between. Germline V gene lookup returns CDR1 LGHDT and CDR2 YNNKEL (reference sequence). This CDR3 is built from 11 residues.

As DNA, the CDR3 is TGTGCCAGCAGCCCCAGGGTAGCGGGGGAACAAGAGACCCAGTACTTC. Protein: CASSPRVAGEQETQYF. The chain recombines TRBV7-8 with TRBJ2-5; 9 bases align to TRBD2. The CDR3 has 16 amino acids. The germline V gene encodes CDR1 SGHVS and CDR2 FQNEAQ. Germline trimming cut 5 bases from V and 2 bases from J; bases unmatched to any gene: 9.

This clonotype was observed many times. V gene TRBV6-2 or TRBV6-3 combines with J gene TRBJ1-5, with no clear D. The CDR3 totals 16 residues. Germline V gives CDR1 MNHEY, CDR2 SVGEGT. V lost 5 bases and J lost 7, with 21 bases in between. The DNA for the CDR3 is TGTGCCAGCAGTCACCCAAGTGTGGGTAGCGTCCAGCCCCAGCATTTT. It specifies CASSHPSVGSVQPQHF.

The chain has TRBV7-8 and TRBJ1-2; TRBD1 might be the D (6 bases). The germline gives CDR1 SGHVS, CDR2 FQNEAQ. The CDR3 totals 15 residues. The V and J ends lost 0 bases and 7 bases respectively, with 15 bases between them. The CDR3 loop reads CASSLAPGVGCGYTF. In DNA form, the CDR3 reads TGTGCCAGCAGCTTAGCCCCAGGGGTAGGCTGTGGCTACACCTTC.

The rearrangement uses TRBV10-3 and TRBJ2-1; 10 bases line up with TRBD2. Unmatched junction bases numbered 3, after V lost 6 bases and J lost 4 bases. CDR1 and CDR2 from the germline V gene are ENHRY and SYGVKD. This CDR3 is 14 amino acids long. The CDR3 DNA is TGTGCCATCAGGAGCGGGGGGGGATACAATGAGCAGTTCTTC. It yields the protein CAIRSGGGYNEQFF.